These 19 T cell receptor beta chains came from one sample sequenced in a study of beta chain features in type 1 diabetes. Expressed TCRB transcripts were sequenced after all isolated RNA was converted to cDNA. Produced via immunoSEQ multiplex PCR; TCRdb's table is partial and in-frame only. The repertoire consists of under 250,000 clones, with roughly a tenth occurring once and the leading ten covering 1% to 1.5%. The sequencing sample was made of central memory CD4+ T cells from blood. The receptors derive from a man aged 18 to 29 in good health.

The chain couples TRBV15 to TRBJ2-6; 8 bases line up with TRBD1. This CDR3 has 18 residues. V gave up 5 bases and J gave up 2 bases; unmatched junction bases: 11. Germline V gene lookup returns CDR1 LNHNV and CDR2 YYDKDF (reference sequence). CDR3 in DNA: TGTGCCACCAGCGGGACGGACAGGGCCCAGCCTGGGGCCAACGTCCTGACTTTC. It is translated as CATSGTDRAQPGANVLTF.

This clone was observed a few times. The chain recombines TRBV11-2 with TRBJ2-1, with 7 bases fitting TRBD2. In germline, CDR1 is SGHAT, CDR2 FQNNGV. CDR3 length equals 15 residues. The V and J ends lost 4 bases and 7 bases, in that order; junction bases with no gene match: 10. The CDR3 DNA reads TGTGCCAGCAGCTCTCTACCGGGAGGTCGGAATGAGCAGTTCTTC. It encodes CASSSLPGGRNEQFF.

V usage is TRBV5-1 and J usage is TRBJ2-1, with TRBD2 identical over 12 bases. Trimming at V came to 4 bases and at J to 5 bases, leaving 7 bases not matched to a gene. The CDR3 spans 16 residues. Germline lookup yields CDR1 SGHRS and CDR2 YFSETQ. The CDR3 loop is CASSLPLAGGDNEQFF. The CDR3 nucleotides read TGCGCCAGCAGCCTACCACTAGCGGGAGGAGACAATGAGCAGTTCTTC.

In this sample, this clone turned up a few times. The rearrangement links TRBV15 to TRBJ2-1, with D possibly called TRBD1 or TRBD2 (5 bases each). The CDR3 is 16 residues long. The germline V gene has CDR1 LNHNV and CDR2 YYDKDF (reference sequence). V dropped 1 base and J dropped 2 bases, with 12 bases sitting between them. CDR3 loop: CATSRGWGSTYNEQFF. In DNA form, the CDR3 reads TGTGCCACCAGCAGAGGCTGGGGGTCCACCTACAATGAGCAGTTCTTC.

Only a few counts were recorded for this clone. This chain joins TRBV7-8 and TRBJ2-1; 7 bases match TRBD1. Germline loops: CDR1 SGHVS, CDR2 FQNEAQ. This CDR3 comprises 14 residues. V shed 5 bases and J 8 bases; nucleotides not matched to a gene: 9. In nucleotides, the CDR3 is TGTGCCAGCAGCACCTACAGGGGCCGGGATGAGCAGTTCTTC. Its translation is CASSTYRGRDEQFF.

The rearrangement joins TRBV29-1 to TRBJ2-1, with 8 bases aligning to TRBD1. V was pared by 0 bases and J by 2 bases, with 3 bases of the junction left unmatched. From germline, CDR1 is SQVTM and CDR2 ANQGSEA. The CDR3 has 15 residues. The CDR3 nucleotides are TGCAGCGTTGAAGATTACAGGGGGGCCTACAATGAGCAGTTCTTC. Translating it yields CSVEDYRGAYNEQFF.

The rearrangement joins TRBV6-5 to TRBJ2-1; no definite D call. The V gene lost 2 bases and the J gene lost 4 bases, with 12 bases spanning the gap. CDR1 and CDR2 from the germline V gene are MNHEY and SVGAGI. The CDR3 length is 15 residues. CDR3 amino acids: CASSYLSRLYNEQFF. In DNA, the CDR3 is TGTGCCAGCAGTTACCTTTCCAGGCTGTACAATGAGCAGTTCTTC.

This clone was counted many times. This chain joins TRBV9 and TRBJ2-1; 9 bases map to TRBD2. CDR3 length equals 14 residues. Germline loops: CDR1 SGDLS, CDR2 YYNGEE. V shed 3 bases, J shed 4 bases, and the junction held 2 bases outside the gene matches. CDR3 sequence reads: CASSAGLAYNEQFF. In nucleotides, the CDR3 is TGTGCCAGCAGCGCGGGACTAGCATACAATGAGCAGTTCTTC.

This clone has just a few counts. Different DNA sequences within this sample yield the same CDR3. The CDR3 DNA reads as TGCAGCGTTGCAGGGTCCGGGGCCAACGTCCTGACTTTC. Translated, it gives CSVAGSGANVLTF. The J gene is TRBJ2-6, the V gene TRBV29-1; D is possibly TRBD1 (5 bases). The CDR3 loop spans 13 amino acids. Trimming pared 4 bases from V and 4 bases from J, leaving 8 bases between. Germline V gives CDR1 SQVTM, CDR2 ANQGSEA.

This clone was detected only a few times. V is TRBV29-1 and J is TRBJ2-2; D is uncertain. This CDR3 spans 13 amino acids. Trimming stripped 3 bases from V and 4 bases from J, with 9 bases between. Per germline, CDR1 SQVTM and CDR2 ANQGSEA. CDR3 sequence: CSVDYGSTGELFF. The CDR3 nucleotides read TGCAGCGTTGACTACGGCAGCACCGGGGAGCTGTTTTTT.

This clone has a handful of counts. CDR3 protein: CASSPGDSGQYF. In nucleotides, the CDR3 is TGTGCCAGCTCACCCGGCGACAGCGGGCAGTACTTC. The chain couples TRBV18 to TRBJ2-7; D may be TRBD1 or TRBD2 (5 bases each). The CDR3 contains 12 residues. Germline CDR1 is KGHSH and CDR2 is LQKENI. Trimming pared 3 bases from V and 9 bases from J, leaving 12 bases between.

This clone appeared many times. CDR3 DNA sequence: TGTGCCAGCAGCCTTTACCTAGCGGAGACCCAGTACTTC. As protein: CASSLYLAETQYF. This sequence joins TRBV7-9 and TRBJ2-5; D possibly corresponds to TRBD2 (6 bases). The CDR3 loop spans 13 amino acids. Germline V CDR1 and CDR2: SEHNR, FQNEAQ (reference sequence). V was trimmed by 5 bases and J by 5 bases, leaving 12 bases between them.

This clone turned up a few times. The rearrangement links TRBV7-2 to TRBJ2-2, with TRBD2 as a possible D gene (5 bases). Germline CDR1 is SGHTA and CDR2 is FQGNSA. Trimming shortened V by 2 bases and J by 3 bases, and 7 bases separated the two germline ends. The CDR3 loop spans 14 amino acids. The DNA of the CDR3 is TGTGCCAGCAGCTTAAGGACTTACACCGGGGAGCTGTTTTTT. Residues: CASSLRTYTGELFF.

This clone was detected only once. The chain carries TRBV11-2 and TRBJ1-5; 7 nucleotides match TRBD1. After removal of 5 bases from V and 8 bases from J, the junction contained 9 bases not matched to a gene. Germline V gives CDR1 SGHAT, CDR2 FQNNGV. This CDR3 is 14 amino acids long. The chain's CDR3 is CASSPTGNGEPQHF. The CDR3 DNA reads TGTGCCAGCAGCCCGACAGGGAACGGCGAGCCCCAGCATTTT.

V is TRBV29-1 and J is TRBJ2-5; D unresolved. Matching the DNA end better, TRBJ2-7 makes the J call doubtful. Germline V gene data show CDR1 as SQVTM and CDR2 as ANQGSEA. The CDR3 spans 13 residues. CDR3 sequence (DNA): TGCAGCGTCCGGTGGGGTAGCTCCTACGAGCAGTACTTC. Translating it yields CSVRWGSSYEQYF.

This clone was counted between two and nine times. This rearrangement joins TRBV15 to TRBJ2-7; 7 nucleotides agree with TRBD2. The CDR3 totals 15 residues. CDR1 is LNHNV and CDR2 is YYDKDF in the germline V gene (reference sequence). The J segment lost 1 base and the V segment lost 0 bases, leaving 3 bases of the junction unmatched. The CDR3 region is CATSREGRESYEQYF. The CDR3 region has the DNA TGTGCCACCAGCAGAGAGGGGCGGGAGTCCTACGAGCAGTACTTC.

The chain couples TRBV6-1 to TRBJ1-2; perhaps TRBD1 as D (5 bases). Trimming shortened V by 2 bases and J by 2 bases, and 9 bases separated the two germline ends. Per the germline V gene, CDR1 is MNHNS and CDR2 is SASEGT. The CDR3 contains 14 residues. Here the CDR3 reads CASSEFRDNYGYTF. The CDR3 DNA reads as TGTGCCAGCAGTGAATTCAGGGACAACTATGGCTACACCTTC.

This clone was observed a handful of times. CDR3 sequence: CASSPGQQNEQFF. The CDR3 region has the DNA TGTGCCAGCTCACCGGGACAACAAAATGAGCAGTTCTTC. The chain combines TRBV18 with TRBJ2-1; possibly TRBD1 for D (6 bases). CDR3 length: 13 amino acids. Trimming took off 3 bases at V and 7 bases at J, with 10 bases between the two ends. Germline assignment: CDR1 KGHSH and CDR2 LQKENI.

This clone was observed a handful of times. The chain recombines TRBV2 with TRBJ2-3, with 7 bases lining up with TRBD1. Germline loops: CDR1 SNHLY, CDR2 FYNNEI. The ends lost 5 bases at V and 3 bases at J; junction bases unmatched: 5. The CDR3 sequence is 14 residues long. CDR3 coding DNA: TGTGCCAGCAGTTCCTCCAGGGGGACAGATACGCAGTATTTT. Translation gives CASSSSRGTDTQYF.